A selection of T cell receptor beta chains follows, all from one sample in a study of early T cells in non-severe SARS-CoV-2 infection. TCRdb reprocessed the 5' RACE reads via MiXCR and lists one record per CDR3 protein. The data show 65,000 to 70,000 distinct CDR3 sequences, 9.5% to 15% seen once. Sequenced material: whole blood. These receptors were taken from an adult who was a healthcare worker with PCR-confirmed SARS-CoV-2 infection or an uninfected control (not recorded which). Each CDR3 is given with its conserved first and last residue. A D gene is named only where the DNA matches it firmly. Rows give clone size only sometimes, using once, few, many, or a class for an expanded clone.

TRBJ2-5 - TRBV11-2 - TGTGCCAGCAGCTCCCGAAGTAGGAGGGACCTGGAGACCCAGTACTTC CASSSRSRRDLETQYF
TRBJ2-1 - TRBV7-9 - TGTGCCAGCAGCCCCGGGGACCACCCCCGGCAGCAGTTCTTC CASSPGDHPRQQFF
TRBJ2-7 - TRBV20-1 - TGCAGTGCTTATGGGGGGGCGAGGGACGAGCAGTACTTC CSAYGGARDEQYF
TRBJ2-3 - TRBV9 - TGTGCCAGCAGCGTAGAGGGGGGGACCCTCACAGATACGCAGTATTTT CASSVEGGTLTDTQYF
TRBJ2-7 many TRBV11-2 - TGTGCCAGCAGCTTATGTCCCACAGGGCCCCATCTGGGCTGCGAGCAGTACTTC CASSLCPTGPHLGCEQYF
TRBJ2-5 few TRBV7-2 - TGTGCCAGCAGTCCCCACAGGCAAGAGACCCAGTACTTC CASSPHRQETQYF
TRBJ2-1 - TRBV19 - TGTGCCAAAAATCCGCAGGGAAGTCCCTACAATGAGCAGTTCTTC CAKNPQGSPYNEQFF
TRBJ2-7 - TRBV19 - TGTGCCAGTAGTATCCAGGGCCCCTTTGGCGAGCAGTACTTC CASSIQGPFGEQYF
TRBJ2-5 many TRBV2 TRBD1 TGTGCCAGCAGTGAAGGGACAGGGTTTGAAGAGACCCAGTACTTC CASSEGTGFEETQYF
TRBJ1-1 - TRBV5-1 - TGCGCCAGCAGCTTGGCTCTGGGAATGAACACTGAAGCTTTCTTT CASSLALGMNTEAFF
TRBJ1-2 many TRBV13 - TGTGCCAGCAGCCGCGAATCGGGCCGTTATGGCTACACCTTC CASSRESGRYGYTF
TRBJ2-2 - TRBV9 - TGTGCCAGCAGCGTAGGCGGCACCGGGGAGCTGTTTTTT CASSVGGTGELFF
TRBJ2-5 few TRBV12-3/TRBV12-4 - TGTGCCAGCAGTCCAGGAGAAGAGACCCAGTACTTC CASSPGEETQYF
TRBJ2-6 - TRBV9 - TGTGCCAGCAGCGCAGACAGGCCCTCTGGGGCCAACGTCCTGACTTTC CASSADRPSGANVLTF
TRBJ2-3 - TRBV7-9 - TGTGCCAGCAGCTGGCCCGGAGGGGATACGCAGTATTTT CASSWPGGDTQYF
TRBJ2-2 - TRBV20-1 - TGCAGTGCTACTGACACGAACACCGGGGAGCTGTTTTTT CSATDTNTGELFF
TRBJ2-1 - TRBV7-8 - TGTGCCAGCAGCTTAAGTTGGGGAACGGGCAATGAGCAGTTCTTC CASSLSWGTGNEQFF
TRBJ1-1 few TRBV12-3/TRBV12-4 - TGTGCCAGCAGCCAGCTAATGAACACTGAAGCTTTCTTT CASSQLMNTEAFF
TRBJ2-5 many TRBV7-8 - TGTGCCAGCAGCTTAGTAGGACATGGGGAGGAGACCCAGTACTTC CASSLVGHGEETQYF
TRBJ2-7 few TRBV20-1 TRBD2 TGCAGTGCTAGTACCGGGACTAGCGGCTACGAGCAGTACTTC CSASTGTSGYEQYF
TRBJ2-7 many TRBV27 - TGTGCCAGCAGTTTGCGTGGCGGGCCGTGTTACTTC CASSLRGGPCYF
TRBJ2-1 - TRBV29-1 TRBD2 TGCAGCGTTGGAGGACGAGCGGGGGTATACAATGAGCAGTTCTTC CSVGGRAGVYNEQFF
TRBJ2-2 few TRBV30 - TGTGCCTGGAGCCAGAAGAGGGGCACCGGGGAGCTGTTTTTT CAWSQKRGTGELFF
TRBJ1-1 - TRBV13 TRBD1 TGTGCCAGCAGCTTACAGGGGGCCCTGAACACTGAAGCTTTCTTT CASSLQGALNTEAFF
TRBJ1-5 many TRBV7-8 - TGTGCCAGCAGCAAAGGAGGGGCTAGCAATCAGCCCCAGCATTTT CASSKGGASNQPQHF
TRBJ2-4 few TRBV6-1 - TGTGCCAGCAGTGATGCCTATAAATCGGGAGACATCACCAACATTCAGTACTTC CASSDAYKSGDITNIQYF
TRBJ1-3 few TRBV29-1 TRBD1 TGCAGCGTGGCGGACAGGAGGAGAAACACCATATATTTT CSVADRRRNTIYF
TRBJ2-1 - TRBV12-5 - TGTGCTAGTGGTTTGGTACTCGGGCCCTCGCTCGATGAGCAGTTCTTC CASGLVLGPSLDEQFF
TRBJ1-1 - TRBV7-2 - TGTGCCAGCAGCTTAAGCACAGGGAACACTGAAGCTTTCTTT CASSLSTGNTEAFF
TRBJ2-3 few TRBV20-1 - TGCAGTGCTAGAGAGGCCTACAACCCGACAGATACGCAGTATTTT CSAREAYNPTDTQYF
TRBJ1-2 many TRBV29-1 - TGCAGCGTTGACGGGTCCGGGGCCCACTATGGCTACACCTTC CSVDGSGAHYGYTF
TRBJ1-2 many TRBV18 TRBD1 TGTGCCAGCTCGGGCGGACAGGGTTATGGCTACACCTTC CASSGGQGYGYTF
TRBJ2-2 - TRBV7-2 TRBD2 TGTGCCAGCAGCTTAGACTCTAGCGGGGGAACGAACACCGGGGAGCTGTTTTTT CASSLDSSGGTNTGELFF
TRBJ2-5 few TRBV11-2 - TGTGCCAGCAGCTTAGTCTCTTCCGGGACGAGACAGGAGACCCAGTACTTC CASSLVSSGTRQETQYF
TRBJ2-1 many TRBV28 - TGTGCCAGCGCTTGGACAAGGGAGCAGTTCTTC CASAWTREQFF
TRBJ2-3 few TRBV1 - TGCACCAGCAGCCGCATAAAGACTAGCGGGGGAATCGTAGATACGCAGTATTTT CTSSRIKTSGGIVDTQYF
TRBJ1-1 many TRBV7-2 - TGTGCCAGCAGCTTACGGGAGAGAACTGAAGCTTTCTTT CASSLRERTEAFF
TRBJ2-5 - TRBV7-2 - TGTGCCAGCAGCTTAGCGCTGGGAGCGAACCAAGAGACCCAGTACTTC CASSLALGANQETQYF
TRBJ2-7 - TRBV7-4 TRBD2 TGTGCCAGCCCCCTCCTAGCGGGCCTCTACGAGCAGTACTTC CASPLLAGLYEQYF
TRBJ1-3 - TRBV29-1 TRBD1 TGCAGCGTTGGGGACAGCACCTCTGGAAACACCATATATTTT CSVGDSTSGNTIYF
TRBJ1-1 many TRBV12-3/TRBV12-4 TRBD1 TGTGCCAGCAGTAGATCGACAGGGTCAAACTCTGAAGCTTTCTTT CASSRSTGSNSEAFF
TRBJ1-2 - TRBV5-1 - TGCGCCAGCAGCCCCCGCCCGGGGAACTATGGCTACACCTTC CASSPRPGNYGYTF
TRBJ2-5 many TRBV7-9 TRBD1 TGTGCCAGCAGCCCAATTAGGGGGCATGGGACCCAGTACTTC CASSPIRGHGTQYF
TRBJ1-1 - TRBV6-2/TRBV6-3 - TGTGCCAGCAGTTACACTCCCCGAACTGAAGCTTTCTTT CASSYTPRTEAFF
TRBJ1-2 many TRBV3-1 - TGTGCCAGCAGGGAAGGGGGGACCTACTATGGCTACACCTTC CASREGGTYYGYTF